One and the same sample provided the 17 T cell receptor beta chains below, sequenced in a study of blood T cell repertoires in COVID-19. Some clones are missing from TCRdb's copy, which holds only in-frame ones; the method was immunoSEQ multiplex PCR. This sample has 430,000 or so clones; about 90% occur once, and the top ten carry about 0.91%. The source material was peripheral blood. The receptor set was obtained from a man aged 18 to 30 with COVID-19, enrolled during active disease.

This chain uses TRBV5-8 with TRBJ2-5; D gene unclear. V was cut by 4 bases and J by 1 base, with 17 bases left in between. The V gene's germline CDR1 is SGHTS and CDR2 YDEGEE. CDR3 length: 16 amino acids. DNA for the CDR3: TGTGCCAGCAGCCGCGAAGCGTTCGGGTCCCAAGAGACCCAGTACTTC. As protein: CASSREAFGSQETQYF.

In its sample, this clone was seen a few times. The chain recombines TRBV6-5 with TRBJ1-3; D not certain. This CDR3 comprises 12 residues. V gave up 6 bases and J gave up 1 base, with 4 bases separating them. Germline V gene data show CDR1 as MNHEY and CDR2 as SVGAGI. For the CDR3, the DNA is TGTGCCAGCAGGGCTTCTGGAAACACCATATATTTT. Translated: CASRASGNTIYF.

The genes are TRBV11-3 and TRBJ2-1; D is undetermined. V was cut by 7 bases and J by 0 bases, with 7 bases left in between. The germline V gene encodes CDR1 SGHNT and CDR2 YENEEA. CDR3 size: 13 residues. CDR3 sequence (DNA): TGTGCCAGCACCAATAGCTCCTACAATGAGCAGTTCTTC. Translated: CASTNSSYNEQFF.

The gene calls are TRBV5-4 and TRBJ2-5; TRBD2 might be the D (6 bases). Germline V gives CDR1 SGHNT, CDR2 YYREEE (reference sequence). V was cut by 4 bases and J by 0 bases, with 13 bases left in between. The CDR3 is 15 amino acids. DNA of the CDR3: TGTGCCAGCAGCCGGGGTGGACTAAACCAAGAGACCCAGTACTTC. Its protein is CASSRGGLNQETQYF.

The chain links TRBV4-2 to TRBJ2-7, with 10 bases that match TRBD2. Per germline, CDR1 LGHNA and CDR2 YNFKEQ. With V trimmed by 4 bases and J by 4 bases, 7 bases remained unmatched. This CDR3 spans 15 amino acids. CDR3 DNA sequence: TGTGCCAGCAGCCCTTTACTAGCGGGAAGTTACGAGCAGTACTTC. The encoded protein is CASSPLLAGSYEQYF.

The V call is TRBV6-1, the J call TRBJ1-3, with D maybe TRBD1 (6 bases). Germline V gene data show CDR1 as MNHNS and CDR2 as SASEGT. CDR3 size: 15 residues. V dropped 2 bases and J dropped 0 bases, with 8 bases sitting between them. The CDR3 region has the DNA TGTGCCAGCAGTGAATGGACAGCCTCTGGAAACACCATATATTTT. It encodes CASSEWTASGNTIYF.

The rearrangement joins TRBV6-5 to TRBJ1-2; TRBD1 agrees at 10 bases. Germline V gene lookup returns CDR1 MNHEY and CDR2 SVGAGI. The CDR3 loop spans 15 amino acids. Unmatched junction bases numbered 7, after V lost 5 bases and J lost 4 bases. CDR3 residues: CASSRDRGVGYGYTF. In DNA, the CDR3 is TGTGCCAGCAGTAGGGACAGGGGTGTAGGCTATGGCTACACCTTC.

The chain has TRBV4-2 and TRBJ1-1; tentative D call: TRBD1 (6 bases). Trimming removed 1 base from V and 4 bases from J, with 13 bases in between. The CDR3 totals 15 residues. The germline gives CDR1 LGHNA, CDR2 YNFKEQ. CDR3 region: CASSQAAGALTEAFF. The CDR3 DNA is TGTGCCAGCAGCCAAGCTGCAGGGGCCCTCACTGAAGCTTTCTTT.

The rearrangement uses TRBV19 and TRBJ1-5; TRBD1 is a possible D gene (5 bases). CDR1 LNHDA and CDR2 SQIVND come from the germline V gene (reference sequence). The germline V and J ends were trimmed by 3 bases and 6 bases, with 15 bases remaining between them. This CDR3 contains 15 residues. CDR3 nucleotides: TGTGCCAGTAGTATGATCGGGGGAGCGGCTCAGCCCCAGCATTTT. Amino acids: CASSMIGGAAQPQHF.

This sequence joins TRBV3-1 (or the pseudogene TRBV3-2) and TRBJ2-1; D might be TRBD2 (5 bases). Germline V gene sequence: CDR1 LGHDT, CDR2 YNNKEL (reference sequence). The CDR3 length is 13 residues. V shed 6 bases and J shed 3 bases, with 9 bases lying between them. CDR3 sequence: CASSIRDYNEQFF. The CDR3 DNA is TGTGCCAGCAGTATCCGGGACTACAATGAGCAGTTCTTC.

The rearrangement joins TRBV7-3 to TRBJ2-3, with 11 bases fitting TRBD2. The CDR3 contains 18 residues. The V and J ends lost 0 bases and 1 base, in that order; junction bases with no gene match: 6. Germline CDR1 reads SGHTA; CDR2 reads FQGTGA. CDR3 loop: CASSLTGLAAGGTDTQYF. The CDR3 nucleotides are TGTGCCAGCAGCTTAACGGGACTAGCGGCCGGAGGCACAGATACGCAGTATTTT.

The chain recombines TRBV2 with TRBJ2-3; D unresolved. The CDR3 length is 16 residues. Germline V CDR1 and CDR2: SNHLY, FYNNEI. V gave up 6 bases and J gave up 2 bases, with 18 bases separating them. DNA of the CDR3: TGTGCCAGCAGGAGATCCCAATCGACTTACACAGATACGCAGTATTTT. Its translation is CASRRSQSTYTDTQYF. Full variable domain (remainder filled in from reference TRBV2 and TRBJ2-3): EPEVTQTPSHQVTQMGQEVILRCVPISNHLYFYWYRQILGQKVEFLVSFYNNEISEKSEIFDDQFSVERPDGSNFTLKIRSTKLEDSAMYFCASRRSQSTYTDTQYFGPGTRLTVL.

This chain joins TRBV7-9 and TRBJ2-4; 8 bases are shared with TRBD1. Germline V lookup: CDR1 SEHNR, CDR2 FQNEAQ (reference sequence). V shed 5 bases and J 6 bases; nucleotides not matched to a gene: 6. The CDR3 runs 14 residues. The CDR3 sequence: CASSRGTGRNIQYF. CDR3 nucleotide sequence: TGTGCCAGCAGCCGTGGGACAGGTAGAAACATTCAGTACTTC.

V and J are TRBV28 and TRBJ1-2; 7 positions agree with TRBD1. Germline values: CDR1 MDHEN, CDR2 SYDVKM. The CDR3 totals 11 residues. V lost 6 bases to trimming and J lost 8 bases; unmatched junction nucleotides: 3. In DNA form, the CDR3 reads TGTGCCAGCAGGAGGGGGCTAGGCTACACCTTC. It is translated as CASRRGLGYTF.

The rearrangement links TRBV7-2 to TRBJ2-2; weak D call: TRBD2 (6 bases). The V gene's germline CDR1 is SGHTA and CDR2 FQGNSA. The CDR3 runs to 15 residues. The germline V and J ends were trimmed by 8 bases and 5 bases, with 18 bases remaining between them. CDR3 region: CASEVEGSRTGELFF. The CDR3 DNA follows: TGTGCCAGCGAAGTGGAGGGGTCGAGGACCGGGGAGCTGTTTTTT.

This clone was detected only once. The V gene is TRBV29-1, the J gene TRBJ2-1; D possibly corresponds to TRBD1 (5 bases). V dropped 6 bases and J dropped 0 bases, with 15 bases sitting between them. Germline CDR1 reads SQVTM; CDR2 reads ANQGSEA. The CDR3 sequence is 15 residues long. In nucleotides, the CDR3 is TGCAGCGTGTCTCGGCAGGGTCGCTCCTACAATGAGCAGTTCTTC. It codes for CSVSRQGRSYNEQFF.

The chain couples TRBV7-2 to TRBJ2-3; D is ambiguous. This CDR3 is 13 amino acids long. Germline V gives CDR1 SGHTA, CDR2 FQGNSA. Between the trimmed V and J ends, which lost 3 bases and 2 bases, there was a span of 6 bases. The CDR3 loop is CASSFLTTDTQYF. DNA for the CDR3: TGTGCCAGCAGCTTCCTAACCACAGATACGCAGTATTTT.